The 28 T cell receptor beta chains in this list originate from one sample, sequenced in a study of T cells in Graves' hyperthyroidism and ophthalmopathy. TCR beta CDR3 regions were amplified from RNA transcripts. The HTBI primer set drove a first-round RT-PCR of the TCR CDR3. TCRdb analysed the multiplex PCR reads with MiXCR anew, one entry per CDR3 protein. Of hundreds of thousands of distinct CDR3 sequences listed, 35% to 40% are singletons. The sequencing sample was made of blood. The receptors shown here come from a man between 18 and 29 years old with Graves' hyperthyroidism.

This clonotype has just one count. The CDR3 region is CASMRGTGEKYF. The CDR3 DNA reads as TGTGCCAGCATGAGGGGGACTGGGGAGAAGTACTTC. The rearrangement links TRBV12-3 or TRBV12-4 to TRBJ2-7; D is perhaps TRBD1 or TRBD2 (6 bases each). The CDR3 is 12 residues long. The V gene lost 7 bases and the J gene lost 11 bases, with 18 bases spanning the gap.

Remarks on this clonotype: It may be a read error: a sequence one base away is much more abundant. This chain uses TRBV10-1 with TRBJ1-1; D gene unclear. Germline V gene sequence: CDR1 WNHNN, CDR2 SYGVQD (reference sequence). There are 12 residues in the CDR3. The CDR3 bases are TGCGCCCGCAGTGAGTCCCCCGGTAATGCTTTCTTT. This translates into CARSESPGNAFF.

Concerning this clonotype: A read error may explain this, as a much larger clone is one base away. The genes are TRBV29-1 and TRBJ1-1; 10 bases are a match to TRBD1. The CDR3 length is 13 residues. Looked up from germline, CDR1 is SQVTM and CDR2 is ANQGSEA. With V trimmed by 6 bases and J by 6 bases, 7 bases remained unmatched. The CDR3 protein is CSVCGQGGPEAFF. The CDR3 region has the DNA TGCAGCGTGTGCGGACAGGGGGGCCCTGAAGCTTTCTTT.

This clonotype was recorded many times. This sequence joins TRBV15 and TRBJ2-7; 10 bases map to TRBD1. The CDR3 spans 15 residues. V shed 1 base and J 3 bases; nucleotides not matched to a gene: 3. CDR1 is LNHNV, CDR2 YYDKDF, per germline (reference sequence). CDR3 in DNA: TGTGCCACCAGCAGAGCCGGGACAGGGGACTACGAGCAGTACTTC. As protein: CATSRAGTGDYEQYF.

This clonotype turned up a few times. V is TRBV4-1 and J is TRBJ2-6; D gene uncertain. The CDR3 is made up of 16 amino acids. CDR1 MGHRA and CDR2 YSYEKL come from the germline V gene. V lost 2 bases to trimming and J lost 0 bases, with 8 bases between them. CDR3 in DNA: TGCGCCAGCAGCCAATTTCCTAACTCTGGGGCCAACGTCCTGACTTTC. Protein product: CASSQFPNSGANVLTF.

This sequence joins TRBV5-1 and TRBJ1-5; 9 bases agree with TRBD1. With V trimmed by 4 bases and J by 5 bases, 7 bases remained unmatched. The germline V gene encodes CDR1 SGHRS and CDR2 YFSETQ. The CDR3 is 15 residues long. Written as DNA, the CDR3 is TGCGCCAGCAGCGTCGGGACAGGGCGGGATCAGCCCCAGCATTTT. This encodes CASSVGTGRDQPQHF.

A few counts support this clonotype. This sequence joins TRBV6-5 and TRBJ2-7, with a possible D match to TRBD2 (7 bases). Germline CDR1 is MNHEY and CDR2 is SVGAGI. Trimming shortened V by 2 bases and J by 7 bases, and 24 bases separated the two germline ends. There are 17 residues in the CDR3. The chain's CDR3 is CASSYGAGTTLLGEQYF. The CDR3 DNA follows: TGTGCCAGCAGTTACGGAGCGGGGACAACCCTCTTAGGGGAGCAGTACTTC.

The gene calls are TRBV10-3 and TRBJ1-2; unclear D gene. The CDR3 totals 12 residues. CDR1 is ENHRY, CDR2 SYGVKD, per germline. CDR3 sequence: CARDDRTYGYTF. The CDR3 nucleotides are TGTGCTAGAGATGACCGCACATATGGCTACACCTTC.

The chain joins TRBV2 to TRBJ1-2; 9 bases map to TRBD1. Germline trimming cut 4 bases from V and 3 bases from J; bases unmatched to any gene: 6. Per the germline V gene, CDR1 is SNHLY and CDR2 is FYNNEI. The CDR3 consists of 15 residues. The chain's CDR3 is CASSGGTGLYYGYTF. The DNA for the CDR3 is TGTGCCAGCAGTGGAGGGACAGGGCTATACTATGGCTACACCTTC.

This clonotype was picked up many times. The gene calls are TRBV25-1 and TRBJ1-1, with a possible D match to TRBD1 (5 bases). The CDR3 is 13 residues long. The V gene lost 4 bases and the J gene lost 7 bases, with 13 bases spanning the gap. Germline assignment: CDR1 MGHDK and CDR2 SYGVNS. The CDR3 coding sequence is TGTGCCAGCAGTGCTTGGGGGTACATTGAAGCTTTCTTT. The encoded protein is CASSAWGYIEAFF.

The V gene is TRBV28, the J gene TRBJ1-5; maybe TRBD1 (6 bases). V lost 3 bases to trimming and J lost 13 bases, with 16 bases between them. Germline V gene data show CDR1 as MDHEN and CDR2 as SYDVKM. The CDR3 runs to 13 residues. The CDR3 loop is CASSLGGAGSQHF. The CDR3 coding sequence is TGTGCCAGCAGTTTGGGGGGGGCGGGATCACAGCATTTT.

To note about this clonotype: A clone one base away is much larger, so this may be a read error. This CDR3 is missing its conserved last phenylalanine or tryptophan, likely due to a read error. This chain links TRBV2 with TRBJ2-5; D is uncertain. CDR1 SNHLY and CDR2 FYNNEI come from the germline V gene. The V and J ends lost 6 bases and 0 bases respectively, with 14 bases between them. The CDR3 has 15 residues. The CDR3 spells CASRIQTHNQETQYL. The CDR3, as DNA: TGTGCCAGCAGGATACAGACACATAACCAAGAGACCCAGTACCTC.

V usage is TRBV10-3 and J usage is TRBJ1-6, with 9 bases lining up with TRBD1. This CDR3 comprises 14 residues. The J segment lost 7 bases and the V segment lost 7 bases, leaving 5 bases of the junction unmatched. CDR1 is ENHRY, CDR2 SYGVKD, per germline. In DNA, the CDR3 is TGTGCCATCAAGGGCGACAGGGGGAATTCACCCCTCCACTTT. Its protein is CAIKGDRGNSPLHF.

The V call is TRBV10-3, the J call TRBJ1-2, with D maybe TRBD1 (5 bases). This CDR3 comprises 14 residues. CDR1 ENHRY and CDR2 SYGVKD come from the germline V gene. Trimming removed 2 bases from V and 1 base from J, with 8 bases in between. The CDR3 loop reads CAISERGLNYGYTF. The CDR3 DNA reads as TGTGCCATCAGTGAGAGGGGTCTTAACTATGGCTACACCTTC.

This clonotype was detected ten times or more. The chain is built from TRBV7-9 and TRBJ2-5, with a tentative D call TRBD2 (7 bases). The V gene lost 7 bases and the J gene lost 2 bases, with 14 bases spanning the gap. The CDR3 runs to 14 residues. CDR1 is SEHNR and CDR2 is FQNEAQ in the germline V gene (reference sequence). The CDR3 sequence is CASTEGGGQETQYF. CDR3 nucleotides: TGTGCCAGCACCGAAGGGGGGGGGCAAGAGACCCAGTACTTC.

This clonotype was observed a few times. The genes are TRBV19 and TRBJ1-1; no firm D call. The CDR3 loop spans 13 amino acids. The V gene's germline CDR1 is LNHDA and CDR2 SQIVND (reference sequence). Deletions cut 6 bases from V and 1 base from J, with 9 bases between. Written as DNA, the CDR3 is TGTGCCAGTAGATACAGTTCGAACACTGAAGCTTTCTTT. It encodes CASRYSSNTEAFF.

This clonotype was counted many times. The chain is built from TRBV2 and TRBJ1-2, with 10 positions matching TRBD1. The germline CDR1 and CDR2 sequences are SNHLY and FYNNEI. The length of the CDR3 is 14 residues. The junction had 5 bases not matched to a gene; V was cut back by 7 bases and J by 3 bases. The CDR3 coding sequence is TGTGCCAGCAAGACAGGGGGCGCGGACTATGGCTACACCTTC. It translates to CASKTGGADYGYTF. The complete variable domain, with remaining parts taken from reference TRBV2 and TRBJ1-2, reads EPEVTQTPSHQVTQMGQEVILRCVPISNHLYFYWYRQILGQKVEFLVSFYNNEISEKSEIFDDQFSVERPDGSNFTLKIRSTKLEDSAMYFCASKTGGADYGYTFGSGTRLTVV.

This clonotype was counted ten times or more. The V gene is TRBV7-2, the J gene TRBJ2-7; TRBD2 agrees at 7 bases. Germline V gives CDR1 SGHTA, CDR2 FQGNSA. V trimming: 5 bases; J trimming: 6 bases; junction bases outside the gene matches: 10. The CDR3 covers 14 residues. Written as DNA, the CDR3 is TGTGCCAGCAGCATGCGACTAGCCCGGACCGAGCAGTACTTC. It yields the protein CASSMRLARTEQYF.

The chain couples TRBV5-1 to TRBJ2-2; D is unresolved. Germline-derived CDR1 and CDR2 are SGHRS and YFSETQ. CDR3 length: 16 residues. Trimming removed 0 bases at V and 3 bases at J, with 12 bases between. For the CDR3, the DNA is TGCGCCAGCAGCTTGGGTCTTACATCTGACACCGGGGAGCTGTTTTTT. Its protein product is CASSLGLTSDTGELFF. Complete variable domain (other parts from reference TRBV5-1 and TRBJ2-2): KAGVTQTPRYLIKTRGQQVTLSCSPISGHRSVSWYQQTPGQGLQFLFEYFSETQRNKGNFPGRFSGRQFSNSRSEMNVSTLELGDSALYLCASSLGLTSDTGELFFGEGSRLTVL.

This clonotype came up a few times. The chain couples TRBV14 to TRBJ2-5; D is ambiguous. Germline loops: CDR1 SGHDN, CDR2 FVKESK. This CDR3 is 13 amino acids long. V lost 2 bases to trimming and J lost 5 bases, with 9 bases between them. The CDR3 DNA is TGTGCCAGCAGCCAAAACGTGTACGAGACCCAGTACTTC. Translating gives CASSQNVYETQYF.

This clonotype has a count of ten or more. The chain has TRBV5-1 and TRBJ2-6; D not resolved. The V end was cut by 2 bases, the J end by 0 bases, with 6 bases between. This CDR3 contains 15 residues. Germline values: CDR1 SGHRS, CDR2 YFSETQ. CDR3 sequence (DNA): TGCGCCAGCAGCTTCGGTCCCTCTGGGGCCAACGTCCTGACTTTC. Translation gives CASSFGPSGANVLTF. The complete variable domain, with remaining parts taken from reference TRBV5-1 and TRBJ2-6, reads KAGVTQTPRYLIKTRGQQVTLSCSPISGHRSVSWYQQTPGQGLQFLFEYFSETQRNKGNFPGRFSGRQFSNSRSEMNVSTLELGDSALYLCASSFGPSGANVLTFGAGSRLTVL.

This clonotype has a handful of counts. The genes are TRBV19 and TRBJ1-1, with a possible D match to TRBD1 (6 bases). CDR3 length: 14 residues. V lost 8 bases to trimming and J lost 0 bases, with 13 bases between them. The V gene's germline CDR1 is LNHDA and CDR2 SQIVND (reference sequence). The CDR3 protein is CASAGHIMNTEAFF. The CDR3 DNA follows: TGTGCCAGTGCGGGACATATTATGAACACTGAAGCTTTCTTT.

The V call is TRBV3-1, the J call TRBJ1-2; D remains ambiguous. Germline assignment: CDR1 LGHDT and CDR2 YNNKEL (reference sequence). Trimming took 2 bases from V and 4 from J, leaving 11 bases between them. This CDR3 has 14 amino acids. The CDR3 sequence is CASSQWRGIYGYTF. CDR3 nucleotide sequence: TGTGCCAGCAGCCAATGGCGAGGGATCTATGGCTACACCTTC.

CDR3 protein: CSVEDNHEQYF. The CDR3, as DNA: TGCAGCGTTGAAGATAACCACGAGCAGTACTTC. This sequence joins TRBV29-1 and TRBJ2-7; D ambiguous. CDR1 is SQVTM and CDR2 is ANQGSEA in the germline V gene. V was shortened by 0 bases and J by 5 bases, with 5 bases between the two germline ends. The CDR3 spans 11 residues.

Many counts were recorded for this clonotype. The CDR3, as DNA: TGCAGTGCTAGACAGGGAAACGAGCAGTACTTC. It specifies CSARQGNEQYF. The rearrangement uses TRBV20-1 and TRBJ2-7; D may be TRBD1 (5 bases). The length of the CDR3 is 11 residues. The germline V gene has CDR1 DFQATT and CDR2 SNEGSKA (reference sequence). V was cut by 2 bases and J by 5 bases, with 7 bases left in between.

The genes are TRBV4-2 and TRBJ1-1; TRBD1 aligns across 7 bases. The CDR3 consists of 12 residues. Unmatched junction bases numbered 2, after V lost 2 bases and J lost 8 bases. CDR1 is LGHNA and CDR2 is YNFKEQ in the germline V gene. The CDR3 DNA sequence: TGTGCCAGCAGCCAACCGGACAGGGAAGCTTTCTTT. Protein product: CASSQPDREAFF.

At least ten counts were recorded for this clonotype. V usage is TRBV7-2 and J usage is TRBJ2-5, with D tentatively TRBD2 (5 bases). Germline V gives CDR1 SGHTA, CDR2 FQGNSA. The CDR3 has 14 amino acids. Trimming shortened V by 5 bases and J by 5 bases, and 15 bases separated the two germline ends. CDR3 DNA sequence: TGTGCCAGCAGCCCAAACGGGGTTGGGGAGACCCAGTACTTC. Translation gives CASSPNGVGETQYF. The whole variable domain, remainder taken from reference TRBV7-2 and TRBJ2-5, is GAGVSQSPSNKVTEKGKDVELRCDPISGHTALYWYRQSLGQGLEFLIYFQGNSAPDKSGLPSDRFSAERTGGSVSTLTIQRTQQEDSAVYLCASSPNGVGETQYFGPGTRLLVL.

The chain links TRBV7-2 to TRBJ2-2, with unresolved D. This CDR3 contains 14 residues. Per the germline V gene, CDR1 is SGHTA and CDR2 is FQGNSA. The V end lost 8 bases, the J end lost 0 bases, and 10 bases lay between the germline ends. The chain's CDR3 is CASLKDANTGELFF. The CDR3 coding sequence is TGTGCCAGCTTGAAAGACGCGAACACCGGGGAGCTGTTTTTT.